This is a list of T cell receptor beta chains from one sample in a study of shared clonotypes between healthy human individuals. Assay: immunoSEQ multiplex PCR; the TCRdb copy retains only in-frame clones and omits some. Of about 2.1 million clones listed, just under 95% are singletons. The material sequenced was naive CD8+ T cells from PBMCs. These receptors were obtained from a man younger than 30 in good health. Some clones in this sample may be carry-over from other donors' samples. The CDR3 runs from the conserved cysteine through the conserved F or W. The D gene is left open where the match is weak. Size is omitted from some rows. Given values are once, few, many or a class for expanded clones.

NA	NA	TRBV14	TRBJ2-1	CASSQEYPRGRNEQFF	TGTGCCAGCAGCCAAGAGTACCCGCGGGGCCGCAATGAGCAGTTCTTC
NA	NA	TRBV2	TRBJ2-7	CASTIGSYEQYF	TGTGCCAGCACAATAGGGTCCTACGAGCAGTACTTC
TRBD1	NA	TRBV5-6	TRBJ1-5	CASSLAGQGGNQPQHF	TGTGCCAGCAGCTTGGCCGGACAGGGAGGCAATCAGCCCCAGCATTTT
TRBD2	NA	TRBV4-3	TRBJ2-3	CASSHQKAGGLWVPDTQYF	TGCGCCAGCAGCCACCAAAAAGCGGGAGGCCTCTGGGTGCCAGATACGCAGTATTTT
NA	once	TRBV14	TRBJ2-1	CASSQGASGSYNEQFF	TGTGCCAGCAGCCAAGGAGCTAGTGGCTCCTACAATGAGCAGTTCTTC
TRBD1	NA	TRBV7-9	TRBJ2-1	CASSGQGQGLDNEQFF	TGTGCCAGCAGCGGACAGGGACAGGGTCTTGACAATGAGCAGTTCTTC
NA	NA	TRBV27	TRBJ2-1	CASSLGTYYNEQFF	TGTGCCAGCAGCCTCGGGACGTACTACAATGAGCAGTTCTTC
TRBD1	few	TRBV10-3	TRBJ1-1	CAISGGTGAEAFF	TGTGCCATCAGTGGTGGGACAGGGGCTGAAGCTTTCTTT
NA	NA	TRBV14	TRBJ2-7	CASSHRAIPALDEQYF	TGTGCCAGCAGCCATCGGGCCATCCCGGCTCTCGACGAGCAGTACTTC
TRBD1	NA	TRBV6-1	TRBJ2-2	CASSGAGGYQNTGELFF	TGTGCCAGCAGTGGGGCAGGGGGATATCAAAACACCGGGGAGCTGTTTTTT
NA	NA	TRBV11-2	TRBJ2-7	CASSFVTAYEQYF	TGTGCCAGCAGCTTTGTGACAGCCTACGAGCAGTACTTC
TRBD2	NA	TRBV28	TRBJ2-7	CASSTQLAGGPYEQYF	TGTGCCAGCAGTACACAACTAGCGGGAGGGCCTTACGAGCAGTACTTC
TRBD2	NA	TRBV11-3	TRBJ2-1	CASSSGLAGEYRNEQFF	TGTGCCAGCAGCTCAGGACTAGCGGGAGAGTATCGCAATGAGCAGTTCTTC
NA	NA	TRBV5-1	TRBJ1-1	CASSPARGGTEAFF	TGCGCCAGCAGCCCCGCCCGGGGAGGGACTGAAGCTTTCTTT
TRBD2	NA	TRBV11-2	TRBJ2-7	CASSAGTRYEQYF	TGTGCCAGCAGCGCCGGGACTAGGTACGAGCAGTACTTC